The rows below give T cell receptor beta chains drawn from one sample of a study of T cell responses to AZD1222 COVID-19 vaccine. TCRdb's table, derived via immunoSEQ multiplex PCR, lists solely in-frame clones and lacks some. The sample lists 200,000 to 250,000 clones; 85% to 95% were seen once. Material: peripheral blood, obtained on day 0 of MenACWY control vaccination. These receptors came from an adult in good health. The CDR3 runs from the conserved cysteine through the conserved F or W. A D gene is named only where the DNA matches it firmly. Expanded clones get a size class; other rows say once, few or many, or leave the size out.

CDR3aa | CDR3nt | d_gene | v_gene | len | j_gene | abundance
CASSPEREARREQYF | TGTGCCAGCTCACCAGAAAGGGAAGCCCGACGGGAGCAGTACTTC | NA | TRBV18 | 15 | TRBJ2-7 | NA
CASSRQGGYEQYF | TGTGCCAGCAGTCGACAGGGGGGTTATGAGCAGTACTTC | TRBD1 | TRBV11-2 | 13 | TRBJ2-7 | NA
CASSQSGTIYF | TGTGCCAGCAGCCAATCGGGGACCATATATTTT | NA | TRBV3-1/TRBV3-2 | 11 | TRBJ1-3 | NA
CAIDRGYGYTF | TGTGCCATCGATAGGGGCTATGGCTACACCTTC | NA | TRBV7-9 | 11 | TRBJ1-2 | NA
CASSQVEGGNYGYTF | TGTGCCAGCAGCCAAGTCGAAGGGGGGAACTATGGCTACACCTTC | NA | TRBV4-2 | 15 | TRBJ1-2 | NA
CASSFSSGGIDTQYF | TGTGCCAGCAGCTTTAGTAGCGGGGGGATAGATACGCAGTATTTT | TRBD2 | TRBV7-2 | 15 | TRBJ2-3 | NA
CASSKGLAPYNEQFF | TGTGCCAGTAGTAAAGGACTAGCCCCCTACAATGAGCAGTTCTTC | TRBD2 | TRBV19 | 15 | TRBJ2-1 | NA
CASSPLGQGVSNYGYTF | TGTGCCAGCTCACCACTAGGACAGGGGGTTTCTAACTATGGCTACACCTTC | TRBD1 | TRBV18 | 17 | TRBJ1-2 | NA
CASSPPPGQDNSPLHF | TGTGCCAGCAGCCCCCCCCCGGGACAGGATAATTCACCCCTCCACTTT | TRBD1 | TRBV4-2 | 16 | TRBJ1-6 | NA
CASSPGSGGNQPQHF | TGTGCCAGTTCGCCGGGGTCTGGGGGCAATCAGCCCCAGCATTTT | NA | TRBV18 | 15 | TRBJ1-5 | NA
CASSGRGAGQPQHF | TGTGCCAGTAGTGGCCGGGGTGCAGGGCAGCCCCAGCATTTT | NA | TRBV19 | 14 | TRBJ1-5 | NA
CASSSGQAWGTQYF | TGTGCCAGCAGCTCGGGACAGGCTTGGGGTACGCAGTATTTT | TRBD1 | TRBV9 | 14 | TRBJ2-3 | NA
CASSVQNRPHEQYF | TGTGCCAGCAGCGTACAAAACCGGCCCCACGAGCAGTACTTC | NA | TRBV9 | 14 | TRBJ2-7 | NA
CASRTGQTNEKLFF | TGCGCCAGCAGGACGGGACAGACGAATGAAAAACTGTTTTTT | TRBD1 | TRBV5-1 | 14 | TRBJ1-4 | few
CASSPSGQGLAEAFF | TGCGCCAGCAGCCCCTCCGGACAGGGCCTGGCTGAAGCTTTCTTT | TRBD1 | TRBV5-1 | 15 | TRBJ1-1 | NA
CASSEKTYEQYF | TGTGCCAGCAGTGAAAAAACCTACGAGCAGTACTTC | NA | TRBV2 | 12 | TRBJ2-7 | NA
CASSLDLGTAGYTF | TGTGCCAGCAGCTTAGACTTGGGGACTGCTGGCTACACCTTC | NA | TRBV7-8 | 14 | TRBJ1-2 | NA
CATSDPGTGDRTQYF | TGTGCCACCAGTGATCCCGGGACAGGGGATCGTACGCAGTATTTT | TRBD1 | TRBV24-1 | 15 | TRBJ2-3 | NA
CAISEAGDSPNQPQHF | TGTGCCATCAGTGAAGCGGGGGACAGCCCTAATCAGCCCCAGCATTTT | TRBD1 | TRBV10-3 | 16 | TRBJ1-5 | NA
CASKRGGSNQPQHF | TGTGCCAGTAAACGCGGGGGTAGCAATCAGCCCCAGCATTTT | NA | TRBV2 | 14 | TRBJ1-5 | once
CASSTRQGAHTEAFF | TGTGCCAGCAGCACTCGACAGGGGGCGCACACTGAAGCTTTCTTT | TRBD1 | TRBV3-1/TRBV3-2 | 15 | TRBJ1-1 | NA
CASSLFRGGAPGETQYF | TGCGCCAGCAGCTTGTTCCGCGGGGGAGCTCCGGGAGAGACCCAGTACTTC | TRBD2 | TRBV5-1 | 17 | TRBJ2-5 | NA
CASSYSKGNQPQHF | TGTGCCAGCAGTTACTCGAAAGGGAACCAGCCCCAGCATTTT | NA | TRBV6-5 | 14 | TRBJ1-5 | NA
CASSMSLERTSTDTQYF | TGTGCCAGTAGTATGAGCCTGGAGCGGACGAGCACAGATACGCAGTATTTT | NA | TRBV19 | 17 | TRBJ2-3 | NA
CASSKLLQENGYTF | TGTGCCAGCTCAAAACTACTACAGGAAAATGGCTACACCTTC | NA | TRBV18 | 14 | TRBJ1-2 | NA
CASTVVGPNQPQHF | TGTGCCAGTACCGTAGTAGGGCCCAATCAGCCCCAGCATTTT | NA | TRBV19 | 14 | TRBJ1-5 | NA
CAWRWRRSGPDSPLHF | TGTGCCTGGAGATGGAGGAGGTCGGGGCCGGATTCACCCCTCCACTTT | NA | TRBV30 | 16 | TRBJ1-6 | NA
CASSLQQSNQPQHF | TGTGCCAGCAGTTTACAACAGTCCAATCAGCCCCAGCATTTT | NA | TRBV28 | 14 | TRBJ1-5 | NA
CAIHRSKNTEAFF | TGTGCCATACACAGGAGCAAGAACACTGAAGCTTTCTTT | NA | TRBV2 | 13 | TRBJ1-1 | NA
CASSIDPRGAYYGYTF | TGTGCCAGTAGTATAGACCCCCGGGGGGCTTACTATGGCTACACCTTC | NA | TRBV19 | 16 | TRBJ1-2 | once
CASSQQAGMAVDTQYF | TGCGCCAGCAGCCAACAAGCGGGGATGGCAGTCGATACGCAGTATTTT | TRBD2 | TRBV4-1 | 16 | TRBJ2-3 | NA
CASSLGGQLIGLDEQYF | TGCGCCAGCAGCTTGGGGGGGCAGTTAATTGGATTGGACGAGCAGTACTTC | NA | TRBV5-1 | 17 | TRBJ2-7 | NA
CASSWAGRDEQYF | TGTGCCAGCAGTTGGGCAGGGCGCGACGAGCAGTACTTC | NA | TRBV5-4 | 13 | TRBJ2-7 | NA
CSVTDAGEAFF | TGCAGCGTAACGGACGCAGGGGAAGCTTTCTTT | NA | TRBV29-1 | 11 | TRBJ1-1 | NA
CASGLGFGQNTEAFF | TGTGCTAGTGGTTTGGGGTTTGGACAGAACACTGAAGCTTTCTTT | NA | TRBV12-5 | 15 | TRBJ1-1 | NA
CASSNFETDNQPQHF | TGTGCCAGCAGTAATTTCGAGACAGACAATCAGCCCCAGCATTTT | NA | TRBV27 | 15 | TRBJ1-5 | NA
CASRTSSYNSPLHF | TGTGCCAGTCGGACAAGCTCCTATAATTCACCCCTCCACTTT | NA | TRBV19 | 14 | TRBJ1-6 | once
CASSILAGGRYEQFF | TGTGCCAGTAGTATCTTAGCGGGGGGGCGGTATGAGCAGTTCTTC | TRBD2 | TRBV19 | 15 | TRBJ2-1 | once
CASSIGQMRGYTF | TGTGCCAGTAGTATAGGACAAATGCGCGGCTACACCTTC | NA | TRBV19 | 13 | TRBJ1-2 | NA
CASSRDRGGSEAFF | TGTGCCAGCAGCAGAGACAGGGGAGGTTCTGAAGCTTTCTTT | TRBD1 | TRBV7-9 | 14 | TRBJ1-1 | NA
CASSFPGLTYEQYF | TGTGCCAGCAGTTTCCCGGGCCTAACCTACGAGCAGTACTTC | NA | TRBV6-5 | 14 | TRBJ2-7 | NA
CASSAGGTSGGAPGTDTQYF | TGTGCCAGCAGCGCGGGAGGGACCAGCGGGGGGGCCCCTGGCACAGATACGCAGTATTTT | TRBD2 | TRBV9 | 20 | TRBJ2-3 | once
CASSPSRGGTGELFF | TGTGCCAGCTCACCCTCACGGGGGGGCACCGGGGAGCTGTTTTTT | TRBD2 | TRBV18 | 15 | TRBJ2-2 | NA
CASSGRGNQPQHF | TGTGCCAGTAGTGGCCGGGGGAATCAGCCCCAGCATTTT | NA | TRBV19 | 13 | TRBJ1-5 | NA
CASSFPTFRTVGTQYF | TGTGCCAGCAGTTTCCCCACATTTAGGACTGTGGGTACGCAGTATTTT | NA | TRBV6-2/TRBV6-3 | 16 | TRBJ2-3 | NA
CASSSRTGARSEKLFF | TGTGCCAGCAGCTCCCGGACAGGGGCACGGAGTGAAAAACTGTTTTTT | TRBD1 | TRBV5-4 | 16 | TRBJ1-4 | NA